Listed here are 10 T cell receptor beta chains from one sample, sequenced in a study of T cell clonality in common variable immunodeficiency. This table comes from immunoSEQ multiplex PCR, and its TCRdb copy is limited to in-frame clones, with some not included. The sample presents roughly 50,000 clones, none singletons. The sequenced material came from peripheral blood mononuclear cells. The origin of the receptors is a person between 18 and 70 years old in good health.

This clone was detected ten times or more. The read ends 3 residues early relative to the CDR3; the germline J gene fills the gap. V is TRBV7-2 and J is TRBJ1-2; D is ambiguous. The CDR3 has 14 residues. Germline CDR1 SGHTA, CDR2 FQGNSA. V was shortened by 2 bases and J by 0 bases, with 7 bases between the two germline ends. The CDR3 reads CASSLSKANYGYTF. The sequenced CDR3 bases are TGTGCCAGCAGCTTAAGCAAAGCTAACTATGGC.

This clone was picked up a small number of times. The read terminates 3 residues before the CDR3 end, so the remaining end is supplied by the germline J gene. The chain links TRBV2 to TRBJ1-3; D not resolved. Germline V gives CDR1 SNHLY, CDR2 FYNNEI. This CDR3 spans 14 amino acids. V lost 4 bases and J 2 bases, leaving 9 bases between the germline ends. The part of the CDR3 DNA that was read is TGTGCCAGCAGTGGTAGCCAGACTGGAAACACC. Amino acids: CASSGSQTGNT. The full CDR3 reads CASSGSQTGNTIYF.

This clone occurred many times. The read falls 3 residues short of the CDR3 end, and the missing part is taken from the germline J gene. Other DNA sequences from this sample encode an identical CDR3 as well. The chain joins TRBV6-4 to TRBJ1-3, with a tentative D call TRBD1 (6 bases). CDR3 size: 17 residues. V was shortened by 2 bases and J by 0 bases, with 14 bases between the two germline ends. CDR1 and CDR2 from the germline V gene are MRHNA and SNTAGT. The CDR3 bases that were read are TGTGCCAGCAGTGACGCGGCCAGGGGTCACTCTGGAAACACC. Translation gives CASSDAARGHSGNT. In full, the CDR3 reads CASSDAARGHSGNTIYF.

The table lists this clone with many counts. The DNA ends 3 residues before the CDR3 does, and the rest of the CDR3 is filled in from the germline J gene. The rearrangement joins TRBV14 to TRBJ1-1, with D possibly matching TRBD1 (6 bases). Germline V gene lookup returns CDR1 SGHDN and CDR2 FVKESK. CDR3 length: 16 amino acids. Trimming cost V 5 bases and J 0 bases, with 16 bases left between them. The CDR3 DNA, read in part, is TGTGCCAGCAGCGACCCTCCGGGACACTTGAACACTGAA. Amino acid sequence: CASSDPPGHLNTE. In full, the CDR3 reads CASSDPPGHLNTEAFF.

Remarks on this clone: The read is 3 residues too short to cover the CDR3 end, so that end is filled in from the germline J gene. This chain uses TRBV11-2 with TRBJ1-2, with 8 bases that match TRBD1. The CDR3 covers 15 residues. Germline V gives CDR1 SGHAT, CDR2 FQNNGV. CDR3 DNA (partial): TGTGCCAGCAGCTCGAGGACAGGGCCTTCCTACGAA. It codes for CASSSRTGPSYE. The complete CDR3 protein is CASSSRTGPSYEYTF. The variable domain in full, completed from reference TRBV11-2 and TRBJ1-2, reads EAGVAQSPRYKIIEKRQSVAFWCNPISGHATLYWYQQILGQGPKLLIQFQNNGVVDDSQLPKDRFSAERLKGVDSTLKIQPAKLEDSAVYLCASSSRTGPSYEYTFGSGTRLTVV.

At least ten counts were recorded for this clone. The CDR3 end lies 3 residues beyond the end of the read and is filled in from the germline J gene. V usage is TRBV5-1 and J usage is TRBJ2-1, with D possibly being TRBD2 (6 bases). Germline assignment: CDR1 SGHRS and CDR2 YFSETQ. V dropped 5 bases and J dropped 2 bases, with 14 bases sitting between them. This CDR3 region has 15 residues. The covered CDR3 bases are TGCGCCAGCAGAGCCGGGACTGGGGCCTACAATGAG. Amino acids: CASRAGTGAYNE. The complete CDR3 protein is CASRAGTGAYNEQFF. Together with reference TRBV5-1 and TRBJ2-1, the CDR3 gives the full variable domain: KAGVTQTPRYLIKTRGQQVTLSCSPISGHRSVSWYQQTPGQGLQFLFEYFSETQRNKGNFPGRFSGRQFSNSRSEMNVSTLELGDSALYLCASRAGTGAYNEQFFGPGTRLTVL.

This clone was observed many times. CDR3 sequence reads: CASSRGGQYEKLFF. Incomplete CDR3 DNA: TGCGCCAGCAGCCGAGGGGGACAGTATGAAAAA. The chain combines TRBV4-1 with TRBJ1-4; TRBD1 matches 7 bases. The DNA ends 3 residues before the CDR3 does, and the rest of the CDR3 is filled in from the germline J gene. CDR1 MGHRA and CDR2 YSYEKL come from the germline V gene. The trim removed 4 bases at V and 6 bases at J, leaving 5 bases unmatched. The CDR3 has 14 amino acids.

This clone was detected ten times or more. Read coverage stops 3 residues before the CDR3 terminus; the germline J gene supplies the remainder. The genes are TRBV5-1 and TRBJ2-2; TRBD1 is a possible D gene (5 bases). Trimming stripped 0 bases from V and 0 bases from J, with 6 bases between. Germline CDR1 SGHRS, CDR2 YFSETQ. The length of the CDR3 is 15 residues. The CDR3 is CASSLDRSNTGELFF. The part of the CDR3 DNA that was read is TGCGCCAGCAGCTTGGACAGGTCGAACACCGGGGAG.

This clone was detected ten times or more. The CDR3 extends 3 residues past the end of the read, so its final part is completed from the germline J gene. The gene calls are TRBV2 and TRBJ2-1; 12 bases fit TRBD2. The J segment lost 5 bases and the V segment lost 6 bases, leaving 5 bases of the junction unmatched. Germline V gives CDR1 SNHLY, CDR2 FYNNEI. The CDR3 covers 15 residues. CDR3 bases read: TGTGCCAGCAGCGCGCGACTAGCGGGAGACAATGAG. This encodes CASSARLAGDNE. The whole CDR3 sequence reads CASSARLAGDNEQFF.

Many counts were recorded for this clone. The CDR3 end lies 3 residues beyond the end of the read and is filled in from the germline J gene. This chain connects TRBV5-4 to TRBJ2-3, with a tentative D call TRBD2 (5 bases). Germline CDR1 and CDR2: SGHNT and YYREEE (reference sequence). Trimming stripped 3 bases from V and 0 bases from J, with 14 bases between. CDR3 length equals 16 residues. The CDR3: CASSSFGLASTDTQYF. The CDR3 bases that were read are TGTGCCAGCAGCTCGTTCGGGCTAGCAAGCACAGATACG.